The present T cell receptor (beta chain) was sequenced within a study of T-cell reconstitution after alpha-beta-depleted transplantation in children. Study outcomes and limitations: After one year, T-cell counts and TCRbeta diversity mostly came from new T cells. Alpha-beta T cells about two months after transplant reportedly derived from several hundred expanded graft clones.

The CDR3 is made up of 15 amino acids. Germline V gives CDR1 SEHNR, CDR2 FQNEAQ (reference sequence). The V end lost 1 base, the J end lost 1 base, and 9 bases lay between the germline ends. Details on this clonotype: Its specificity is unknown.

Researchers prepared the TCRbeta library using unique molecular identifiers, the study reports. TCRdb reprocessed the PCR reads via MiXCR and lists one record per CDR3 protein. The repertoire holds around 700,000 distinct CDR3 sequences, with less than 15% as singletons. The TCR originated in a girl aged 2 to 9 with congenital amegakaryocytic thrombocytopenia, due to receive a stem cell transplant. The rearrangement links TRBV7-9 to TRBJ2-3, with D perhaps TRBD1 (5 bases). The specimen was PBMCs, collected before TCRalphabeta/CD19-depleted stem cell transplant. As DNA, the CDR3 is TGTGCCAGCAGCTTAGTCCTACAGGGCACAGATACGCAGTATTTT. It encodes CASSLVLQGTDTQYF.